This T cell receptor beta chain was observed in a study of blood T cell repertoires in COVID-19. On the study more broadly: Acute and convalescent COVID-19 specimens originated in the United States, Italy and Spain.

Sequenced by immunoSEQ multiplex PCR; TCRdb stores in-frame clones only, minus some. The sample contains 50,000 to 75,000 clones, about 78% of which appear only once. Germline loops: CDR1 MDHEN, CDR2 SYDVKM. V gave up 6 bases and J gave up 1 base, with 15 bases separating them. This CDR3 has 15 residues. The chain joins TRBV28 to TRBJ1-1; D call uncertain. The sequence came from a woman older than 75 with acute or convalescent COVID-19. Sequenced sample: peripheral blood. The CDR3 region has the DNA TGTGCCAGCAGCCCCTTGGCAGGCAGGAACACTGAAGCTTTCTTT. It encodes CASSPLAGRNTEAFF.